Listed below are T cell receptor beta chains from one sample, sequenced in a study of cytotoxic CD8 clonotypes in ibrutinib-treated CLL. The data were produced by immunoSEQ multiplex PCR, yet TCRdb's version contains in-frame clones alone and is incomplete. The profile covers around 33,000 clones, with roughly 50% appearing a single time and 15% to 20% taken by the ten largest. The input for sequencing was PBMCs, taken before ibrutinib treatment. Receptor source: a human donor with chronic lymphocytic leukemia. CDR3s include the opening cysteine and the closing phenylalanine or tryptophan. The D gene is left open where the match is weak. Some rows mark clone size as missing; the rest say once, few, many or name a class of expanded clone.

D,V,J,size,CDR3,DNA
NA,TRBV4-2,TRBJ2-3,few,CASSQDRWTGASDTQYF,TGTGCCAGCAGCCAAGATCGGTGGACGGGGGCCTCAGATACGCAGTATTTT
TRBD1,TRBV10-3,TRBJ1-4,few,CAIRSGTGGEKLFF,TGTGCCATCAGGAGCGGGACAGGGGGTGAAAAACTGTTTTTT
NA,TRBV4-2,TRBJ2-3,NA,CASSLTGSDTQYF,TGTGCCAGCAGCCTGACGGGATCCGATACGCAGTATTTT
TRBD2,TRBV2,TRBJ2-4,few,CASSLGGGEYF,TGTGCCAGCAGTCTCGGGGGGGGCGAGTACTTC
NA,TRBV9,TRBJ1-2,NA,CASSPSPRGYGYTF,TGTGCCAGCAGCCCCTCCCCCCGGGGCTATGGCTACACCTTC
NA,TRBV29-1,TRBJ1-3,NA,CSARTSSGNTIYF,TGCAGCGCACGGACAAGCTCTGGAAACACCATATATTTT
NA,TRBV7-2,TRBJ2-2,few,CASSLIPQGGTGELFF,TGTGCCAGCAGCTTAATCCCACAGGGTGGAACCGGGGAGCTGTTTTTT
NA,TRBV6-1,TRBJ1-5,medium-sized,CASSRDSQPQHF,TGTGCCAGCAGCCGGGATTCACAGCCCCAGCATTTT
NA,TRBV7-3,TRBJ1-3,NA,CASSLSGGSGNTIYF,TGTGCCAGCAGCTTAAGCGGGGGCTCTGGAAACACCATATATTTT
NA,TRBV28,TRBJ2-6,few,CASSLVGLRGANVLTF,TGTGCCAGCAGTCTGGTGGGGCTACGAGGGGCCAACGTCCTGACTTTC
NA,TRBV5-1,TRBJ1-2,NA,CASSLAGNGYTF,TGCGCCAGCAGCTTGGCAGGGAATGGCTACACCTTC
TRBD1,TRBV7-9,TRBJ1-5,NA,CASSLGTGESNQPQHF,TGTGCCAGCAGCTTAGGGACAGGAGAAAGCAATCAGCCCCAGCATTTT
TRBD1,TRBV5-1,TRBJ1-6,few,CASSLVQGAASPLHF,TGCGCCAGCAGCTTGGTGCAGGGGGCGGCTTCACCCCTCCACTTT
NA,TRBV2,TRBJ1-2,NA,CASSDRSTLLYTF,TGTGCCAGCAGTGACAGATCTACCCTGCTCTACACCTTC
TRBD1,TRBV6-5,TRBJ1-4,NA,CASSRGGGDNEKLFF,TGTGCCAGCAGCAGGGGGGGCGGGGATAATGAAAAACTGTTTTTT
NA,TRBV7-3,TRBJ2-1,few,CASSLILASYNEQFF,TGTGCCAGCAGCTTAATACTAGCCTCGTACAATGAGCAGTTCTTC
NA,TRBV5-1,TRBJ2-4,NA,CASSLVGASGKNIQYF,TGCGCCAGCAGCTTGGTAGGGGCCTCTGGCAAAAACATTCAGTACTTC
NA,TRBV4-1,TRBJ2-3,NA,CASSRALAYQTNF,TGCGCCAGCAGCCGCGCACTAGCCTACCAGACAAATTTT
NA,TRBV28,TRBJ1-5,few,CASSLGQPQHF,TGTGCCAGCAGTTTAGGCCAGCCCCAGCATTTT
NA,TRBV2,TRBJ1-1,NA,CASRRDMNTEAFF,TGTGCCAGCAGGAGGGACATGAACACTGAAGCTTTCTTT
TRBD2,TRBV5-1,TRBJ2-5,NA,CASSSSARGASFQETQYF,TGCGCCAGCAGCTCTAGCGCGCGGGGGGCTTCGTTCCAAGAGACCCAGTACTTC
TRBD2,TRBV5-4,TRBJ2-3,NA,CASRMKSGGGGTDTQYF,TGTGCCAGCAGAATGAAGAGTGGGGGGGGAGGCACAGATACGCAGTATTTT
NA,TRBV6-1,TRBJ1-6,NA,CASSSIDNSPLHF,TGTGCCAGCAGTTCTATTGATAATTCACCCCTCCACTTT
NA,TRBV11-3,TRBJ1-3,NA,CASSLGLDSGNTIYF,TGTGCCAGCAGCTTAGGTTTGGACTCTGGAAACACCATATATTTT